This paragraph reports one TCR beta chain. Its binding antigen is unknown. Base qualities are not at hand, and no much larger clone is one base apart. Each collaborating institution followed its own protocols to collect whole blood in K2EDTA tubes. For TCRbeta analysis, collaborators shipped samples as frozen whole blood, isolated PBMCs, or DNA extracted from either of those sample types. CDR1 and CDR2 were assigned from the germline V gene (reference sequence) as LGHDT and YNNKEL. Between the V and J ends, shortened by 1 base and 9 bases respectively, the junction contains 12 bases. The CDR3 goes from the cysteine to the phenylalanine over 13 residues. Of the read, only the CDR3 DNA is kept; its 39 bases are in frame from base 1. This sample is drawn from a study of blood T cell repertoires in COVID-19 (dated by TCRdb to about 2020). In the study overall: Samples from collaborators originated in the United States, Italy and Spain and spanned both the acute and convalescent phases of COVID-19. The prospective study material was composed of cDNA or gDNA derived from T cells, B-cell-depleted T cells, or PBMCs. Subjects who had been exposed to COVID-19, were actively infected with it, or had recovered from it provided the deeply sampled blood TCRbeta repertoires that made up the dataset. The repertoires were released in a freely available public database meant as a resource for research on the immune response to SARS-CoV-2. The samples were drawn from the first 160 participants of the ongoing ImmuneRACE study and from over a thousand subjects provided by 6 global collaborators. Sample metadata almost always included a de-identified subject ID, COVID-19 status, age in years and sex. Where available, HLA class I and class II types were taken from metadata supplied by the sample provider and were not determined by assay-based typing.

Study-wide conclusions, independent of this receptor: How much clinical and demographic metadata was included differed by source and by participant, and the metadata was provided uncurated.

TCRbeta CDR3 regions were amplified from genomic DNA by means of the immunoSEQ Assay, a bias-controlled multiplex PCR. In the original analysis: The number of nucleated cells in each sample was estimated by amplification of reference gene primers within the assay. To quantify the absolute abundance of each unique TCRbeta CDR3 rearrangement, sequence reads were collapsed and filtered. For each sample, productive Simpson clonality was calculated as the square root of Simpson's diversity index over productive rearrangements. Not all clones reach the TCRdb copy of this immuneACCESS table, which keeps in-frame sequences only. Checked studies attribute under half of the gap to unresolved V genes and leave the rest unexplained. V, J and clone size reflect that table, while D and trimming were determined from the DNA. This sample lists some 28,000 clones; around 90% were detected once. The ten largest clonotypes hold 9% to 9.5% of the sample.

The chain employs TRBV3-1 (or the pseudogene TRBV3-2) and TRBJ2-5; possibly the D gene is TRBD2, per 6 matching bases. The clonotype comes from a human donor in a cohort sampled during active COVID-19. The sample comprised peripheral blood. The CDR3 reads as follows: CASSQGTTGPQYF. The nucleotide sequence is given as TGTGCCAGCAGCCAAGGGACTACCGGGCCCCAGTACTTC.